The clone carrying this T cell receptor (beta chain) was observed a few times. Its antigen is unknown. This sample stems from a study of early T cells in non-severe SARS-CoV-2 infection. General study points: A preference for anti-spike CD8 responses marked VDJdb matching, which missed private and CD4 specificities.

Trimming took 7 bases from V and 4 from J; bases not matched to a gene: 9. The length of the CDR3 is 15 residues. Germline CDR1 reads PRHDT; CDR2 reads FYEKMQ (reference sequence). TCRdb redid the calling of the 5' RACE reads with MiXCR, one entry per CDR3 protein. The sample has 20,000 to 30,000 distinct CDR3 sequences; over 3.5% are singletons. The material sequenced was whole blood. This sequence joins TRBV13 and TRBJ2-1; the match to TRBD2 covers 8 bases. The sequence came from an adult who was a healthcare worker with PCR-confirmed SARS-CoV-2 infection or an uninfected control (not recorded which). CDR3 residues: CASTPGVAGYNEQFF. The CDR3 DNA is TGTGCCAGCACCCCCGGGGTAGCGGGATACAATGAGCAGTTCTTC.